This T cell receptor beta chain appears in the sequencing data of a study of T cell repertoires in cytomegalovirus infection. Unmatched junction bases numbered 6, after V lost 5 bases and J lost 5 bases. Germline CDR1 is MDHEN and CDR2 is SYDVKM. CDR3 length: 14 amino acids. This clonotype has just a few counts. TCRdb processed the reads anew with MiXCR; each CDR3 protein has one entry. The sample gives more than 650,000 distinct CDR3 sequences, approximately 40% of which show up once; 2.8% is in the top ten. The chain carries TRBV28 and TRBJ2-7; 10 bases are shared with TRBD2. Sequenced: PBMCs. This TCR was sampled from a human donor in good health (CMV status not recorded). Some clones in this sample may be carry-over from other donors' samples. CDR3 in DNA: TGTGCCAGCAGTCAAAGGACTAGCGGAGACGAGCAGTACTTC. It is translated as CASSQRTSGDEQYF.